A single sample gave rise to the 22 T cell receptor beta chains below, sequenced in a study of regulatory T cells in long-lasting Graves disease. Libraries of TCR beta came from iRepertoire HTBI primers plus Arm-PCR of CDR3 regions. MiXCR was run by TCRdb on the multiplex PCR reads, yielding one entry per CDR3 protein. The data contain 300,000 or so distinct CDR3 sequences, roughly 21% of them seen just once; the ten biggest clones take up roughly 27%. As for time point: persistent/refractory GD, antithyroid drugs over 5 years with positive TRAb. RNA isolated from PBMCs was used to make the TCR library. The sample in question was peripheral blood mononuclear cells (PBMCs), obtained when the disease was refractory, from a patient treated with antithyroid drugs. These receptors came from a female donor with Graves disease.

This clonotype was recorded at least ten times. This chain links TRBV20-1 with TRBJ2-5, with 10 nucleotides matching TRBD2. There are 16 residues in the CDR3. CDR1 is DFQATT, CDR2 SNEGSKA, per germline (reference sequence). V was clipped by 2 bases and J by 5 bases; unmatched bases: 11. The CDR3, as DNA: TGCAGTGCTAGACGAGCGGGGGGGCGTCTTTTTGAGACCCAGTACTTC. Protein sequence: CSARRAGGRLFETQYF.

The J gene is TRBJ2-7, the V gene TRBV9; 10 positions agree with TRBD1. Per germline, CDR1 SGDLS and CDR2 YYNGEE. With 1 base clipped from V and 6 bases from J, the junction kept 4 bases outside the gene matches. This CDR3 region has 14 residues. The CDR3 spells CASSVWDRGGEQYF. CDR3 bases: TGTGCCAGCAGCGTATGGGACAGGGGTGGCGAGCAGTACTTC. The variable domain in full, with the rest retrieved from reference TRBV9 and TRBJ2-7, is DSGVTQTPKHLITATGQRVTLRCSPRSGDLSVYWYQQSLDQGLQFLIQYYNGEERAKGNILERFSAQQFPDLHSELNLSSLELGDSALYFCASSVWDRGGEQYFGPGTRLTVT.

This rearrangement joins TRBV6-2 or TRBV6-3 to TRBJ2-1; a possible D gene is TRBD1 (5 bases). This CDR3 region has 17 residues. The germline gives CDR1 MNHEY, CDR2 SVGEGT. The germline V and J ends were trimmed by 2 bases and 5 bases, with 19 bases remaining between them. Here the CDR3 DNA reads TGTGCCAGCAGTTACCTCGAACAGGCCATCACGGACAATGAGCAGTTCTTC. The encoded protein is CASSYLEQAITDNEQFF.

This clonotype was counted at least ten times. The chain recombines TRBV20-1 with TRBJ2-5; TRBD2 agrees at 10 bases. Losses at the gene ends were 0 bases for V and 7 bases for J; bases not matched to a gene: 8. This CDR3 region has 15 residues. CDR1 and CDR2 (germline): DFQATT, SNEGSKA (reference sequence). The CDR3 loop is CSARESGGALGTQYF. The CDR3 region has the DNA TGCAGTGCTAGAGAAAGCGGGGGGGCCTTAGGGACCCAGTACTTC.

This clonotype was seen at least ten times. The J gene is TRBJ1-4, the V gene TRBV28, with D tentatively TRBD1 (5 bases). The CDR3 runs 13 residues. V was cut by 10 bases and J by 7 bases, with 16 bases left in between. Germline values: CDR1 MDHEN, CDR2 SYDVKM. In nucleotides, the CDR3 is TGTGCCACCTCTTCCGGGGCGGCTGAAAAACTGTTTTTT. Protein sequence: CATSSGAAEKLFF.

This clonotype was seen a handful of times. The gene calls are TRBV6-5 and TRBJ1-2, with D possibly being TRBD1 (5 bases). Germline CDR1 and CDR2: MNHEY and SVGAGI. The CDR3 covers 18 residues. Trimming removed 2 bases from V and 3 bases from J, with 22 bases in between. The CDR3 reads CASSYLGLNQLQHYGYTF. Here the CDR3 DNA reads TGTGCCAGCAGTTACCTGGGACTTAACCAATTGCAACACTATGGCTACACCTTC.

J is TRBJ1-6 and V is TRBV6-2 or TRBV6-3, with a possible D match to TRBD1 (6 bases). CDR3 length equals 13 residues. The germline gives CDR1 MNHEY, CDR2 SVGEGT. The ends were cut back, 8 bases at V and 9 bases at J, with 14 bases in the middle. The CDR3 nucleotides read TGTGCCAGCCTCGGGGGCGCGGCTTCACCCCTCCACTTT. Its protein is CASLGGAASPLHF.

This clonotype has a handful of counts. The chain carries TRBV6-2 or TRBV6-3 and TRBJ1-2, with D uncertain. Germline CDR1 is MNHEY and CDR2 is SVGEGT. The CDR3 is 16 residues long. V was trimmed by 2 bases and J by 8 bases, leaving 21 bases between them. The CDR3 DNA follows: TGTGCCAGCAGTTACCGCCCCCAGACGGCGCATTCCGGCTACACCTTC. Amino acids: CASSYRPQTAHSGYTF.

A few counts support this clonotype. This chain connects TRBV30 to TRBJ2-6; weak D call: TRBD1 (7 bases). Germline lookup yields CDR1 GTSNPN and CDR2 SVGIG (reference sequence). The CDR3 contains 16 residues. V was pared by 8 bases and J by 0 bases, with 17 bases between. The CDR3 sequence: CAAAGQSFSGANVLTF. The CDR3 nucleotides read TGTGCCGCCGCGGGACAGTCCTTCTCTGGGGCCAACGTCCTGACTTTC.

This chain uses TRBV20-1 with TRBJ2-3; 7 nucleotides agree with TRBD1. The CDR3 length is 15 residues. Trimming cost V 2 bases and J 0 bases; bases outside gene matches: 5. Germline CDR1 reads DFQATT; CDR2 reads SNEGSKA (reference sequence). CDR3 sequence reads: CSARKTGTSTDTQYF. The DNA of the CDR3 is TGCAGTGCTAGAAAGACAGGGACAAGCACAGATACGCAGTATTTT.

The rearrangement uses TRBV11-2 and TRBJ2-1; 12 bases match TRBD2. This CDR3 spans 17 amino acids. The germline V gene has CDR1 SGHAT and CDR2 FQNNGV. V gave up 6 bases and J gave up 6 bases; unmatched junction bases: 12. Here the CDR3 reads CASSPPPSGRAGNEQFF. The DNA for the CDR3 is TGTGCCAGCAGTCCCCCCCCTAGCGGGAGGGCTGGCAATGAGCAGTTCTTC.

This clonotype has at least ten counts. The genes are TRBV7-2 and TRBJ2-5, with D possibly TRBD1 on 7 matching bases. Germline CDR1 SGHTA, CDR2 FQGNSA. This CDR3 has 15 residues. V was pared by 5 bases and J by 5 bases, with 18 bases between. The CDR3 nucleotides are TGTGCCAGCAGCCCCTTCCCCAGGGGGGCCGAGACCCAGTACTTC. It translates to CASSPFPRGAETQYF.

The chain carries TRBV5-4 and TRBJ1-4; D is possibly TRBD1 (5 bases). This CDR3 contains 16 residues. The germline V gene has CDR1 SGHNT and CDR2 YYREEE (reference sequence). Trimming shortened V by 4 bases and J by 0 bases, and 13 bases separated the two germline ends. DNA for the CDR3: TGTGCCAGCAGCCCCACACGGGGGGCAACTAATGAAAAACTGTTTTTT. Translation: CASSPTRGATNEKLFF.

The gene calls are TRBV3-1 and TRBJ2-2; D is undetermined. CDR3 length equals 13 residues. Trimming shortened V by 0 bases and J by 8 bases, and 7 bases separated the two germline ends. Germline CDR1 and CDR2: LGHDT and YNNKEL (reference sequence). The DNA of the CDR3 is TGTGCCAGCAGCCAAGATCTATCGGGGGAGCTGTTTTTT. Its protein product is CASSQDLSGELFF.

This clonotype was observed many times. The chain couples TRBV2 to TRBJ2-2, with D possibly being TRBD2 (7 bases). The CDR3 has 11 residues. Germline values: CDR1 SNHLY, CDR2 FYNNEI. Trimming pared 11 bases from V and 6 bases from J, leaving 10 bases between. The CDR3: CASGGAGELFF. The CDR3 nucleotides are TGTGCCTCGGGGGGCGCCGGGGAGCTGTTTTTT.

The CDR3 is CASSLVGGFTEAFF. CDR3 sequence (DNA): TGTGCCAGCAGCTTAGTGGGGGGCTTCACTGAAGCTTTCTTT. V usage is TRBV7-6 and J usage is TRBJ1-1; perhaps TRBD1 as D (6 bases). CDR3 length: 14 amino acids. Germline CDR1 is SGHVS and CDR2 is FNYEAQ. The V end lost 1 base, the J end lost 4 bases, and 10 bases lay between the germline ends.

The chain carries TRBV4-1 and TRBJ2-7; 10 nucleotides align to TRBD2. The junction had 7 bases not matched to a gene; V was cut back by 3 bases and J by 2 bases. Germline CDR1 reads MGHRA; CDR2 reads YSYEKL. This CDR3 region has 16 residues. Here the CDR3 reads CASSQAWTSGAYEQYF. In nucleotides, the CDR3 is TGCGCCAGCAGCCAGGCTTGGACTAGCGGAGCCTACGAGCAGTACTTC.

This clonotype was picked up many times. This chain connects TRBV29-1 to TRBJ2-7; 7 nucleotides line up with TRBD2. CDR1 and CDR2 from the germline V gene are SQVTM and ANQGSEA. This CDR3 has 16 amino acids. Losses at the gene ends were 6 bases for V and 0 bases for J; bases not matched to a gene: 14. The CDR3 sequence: CSVLSFGGGSSYEQYF. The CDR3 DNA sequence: TGCAGCGTGCTGTCCTTCGGCGGGGGAAGCTCCTACGAGCAGTACTTC.

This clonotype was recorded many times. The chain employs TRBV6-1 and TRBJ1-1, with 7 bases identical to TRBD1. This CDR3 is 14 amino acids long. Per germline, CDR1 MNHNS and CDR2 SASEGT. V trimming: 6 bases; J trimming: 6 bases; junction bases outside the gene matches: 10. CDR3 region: CASRLGRGLAEAFF. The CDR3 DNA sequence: TGTGCCAGCAGACTGGGGAGGGGGCTAGCTGAAGCTTTCTTT.

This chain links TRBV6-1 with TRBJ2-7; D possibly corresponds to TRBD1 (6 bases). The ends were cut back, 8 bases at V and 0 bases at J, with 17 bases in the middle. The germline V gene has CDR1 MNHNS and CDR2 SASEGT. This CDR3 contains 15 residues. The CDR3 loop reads CASPKGDPSSYEQYF. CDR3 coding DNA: TGTGCCAGCCCGAAGGGGGACCCGAGCTCCTACGAGCAGTACTTC.

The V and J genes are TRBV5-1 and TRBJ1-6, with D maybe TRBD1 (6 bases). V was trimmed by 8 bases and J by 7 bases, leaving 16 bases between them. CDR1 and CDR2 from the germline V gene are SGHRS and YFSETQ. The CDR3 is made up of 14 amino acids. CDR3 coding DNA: TGCGCCAGTTCCCGGGGGGGCATAAATTCACCCCTCCACTTT. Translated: CASSRGGINSPLHF.

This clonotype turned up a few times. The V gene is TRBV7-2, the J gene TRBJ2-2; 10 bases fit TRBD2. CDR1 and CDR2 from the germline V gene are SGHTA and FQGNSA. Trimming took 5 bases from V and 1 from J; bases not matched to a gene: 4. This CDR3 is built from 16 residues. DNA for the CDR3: TGTGCCAGCAGCCAAGCGGGGGGGTTGAACACCGGGGAGCTGTTTTTT. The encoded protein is CASSQAGGLNTGELFF.